A selection of T cell receptor beta chains follows, all from one sample in a study of blood T cell repertoires in COVID-19. TCRdb keeps only in-frame clones here, not all; method: immunoSEQ multiplex PCR. Among around 150,000 clones, over 70% were seen once, and the ten largest hold roughly 5%. The sequenced sample consisted of PBMCs or T cells enriched from blood (not recorded which). The receptors stem from a man in his sixties or seventies who had been exposed to COVID-19. Each CDR3 is given with its conserved first and last residue.

V	J	CDR3
TRBV18	TRBJ1-1	CASSPDRTMSTEAFF
TRBV7-3	TRBJ1-4	CASSFAQGKTNEKLFF
TRBV10-1	TRBJ1-1	CASSPGFGGTEAFF
TRBV7-9	TRBJ2-2	CAGHRDIGELFF
TRBV18	TRBJ2-7	CASSPLAGGLDEQYF
TRBV3-1/TRBV3-2	TRBJ2-7	CASSQPRTGVYEQYF
TRBV18	TRBJ1-2	CASSPTPAGGNNYGYTF
TRBV7-3	TRBJ2-2	CASSLNTGFTGELFF
TRBV15	TRBJ1-6	CATSGPDSPLHF
TRBV5-1	TRBJ2-2	CASSLAGGPVTGELFF
TRBV28	TRBJ1-2	CASRATGDYGYTF
TRBV7-9	TRBJ2-3	CASRPGLAGAADTQYF
TRBV9	TRBJ2-3	CASSPRTSGVADTQYF
TRBV28	TRBJ2-6	CASSSTGTGAGANVLTF
TRBV19	TRBJ2-3	CASGSGGGTDTQYF
TRBV11-2	TRBJ2-7	CASSLDRGGEQYF
TRBV24-1	TRBJ2-3	CATSAGRGITDTQYF